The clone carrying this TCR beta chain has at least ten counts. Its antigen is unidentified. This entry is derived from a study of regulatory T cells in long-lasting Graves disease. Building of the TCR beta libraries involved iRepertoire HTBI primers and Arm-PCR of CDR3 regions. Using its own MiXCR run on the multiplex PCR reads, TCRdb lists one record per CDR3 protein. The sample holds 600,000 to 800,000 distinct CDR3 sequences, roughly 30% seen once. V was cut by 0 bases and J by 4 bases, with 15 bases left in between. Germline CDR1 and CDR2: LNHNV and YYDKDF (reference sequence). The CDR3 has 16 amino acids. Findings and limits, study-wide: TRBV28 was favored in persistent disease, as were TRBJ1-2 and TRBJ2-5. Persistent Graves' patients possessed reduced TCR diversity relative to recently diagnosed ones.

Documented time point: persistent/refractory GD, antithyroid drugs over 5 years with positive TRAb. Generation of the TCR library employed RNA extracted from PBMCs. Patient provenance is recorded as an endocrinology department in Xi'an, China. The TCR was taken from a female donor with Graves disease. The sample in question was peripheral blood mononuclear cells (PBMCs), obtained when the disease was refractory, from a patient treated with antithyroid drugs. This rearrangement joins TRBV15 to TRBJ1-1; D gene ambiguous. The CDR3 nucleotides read TGTGCCACCAGCAGAGATAGGCGGGGTTGGGGCACTGAAGCTTTCTTT. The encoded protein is CATSRDRRGWGTEAFF.